Reported below is one T cell receptor beta chain. There is no known antigen for this receptor. Base qualities are not provided; no much larger clone lies one nucleotide away. The library was made by the immunoSEQ multiplex PCR assay. Drawn from immuneACCESS, this table holds only the in-frame rearrangements with V and J called that TCRdb kept. Clones are partly lost; checked studies trace under half to an unresolved V gene and leave the rest unexplained. The sample includes 150,000 or so clones, with about 90% observed a single time. In total, the top ten clones hold about 1.7% of the sample. The sample is drawn from a study of control samples from healthy donors and cancer patients (dated by TCRdb to about 2020). V drops 6 bases and J drops 3 bases, leaving 18 bases in between. Including the terminal cysteine and phenylalanine, the CDR3 comprises 15 residues. Only the CDR3 portion is preserved as DNA: 45 bases, with reading frame beginning at the first base. CDR1 and CDR2 (SGHNT, YENEEA) derive from the germline V gene.

This clonotype was obtained from a man aged 18 to 30 in good health. Sequences were obtained from blood. The chain couples TRBV11-3 to TRBJ2-7; a weak D assignment points to TRBD1 (6 bases agree). CDR3 loop: CASSHQTGPNYEQYF. The DNA is TGTGCCAGCAGTCACCAGACAGGTCCAAACTACGAGCAGTACTTC.